The 22 T cell receptor beta chains below all came from one sample that was sequenced in a study of T cell clonotyping in hematopoietic cell transplantation. The data were produced by immunoSEQ multiplex PCR, yet TCRdb's version contains in-frame clones alone and is incomplete. Of several thousand clones listed, more than 75% were seen once; the top ten hold 5.5%. Sample: PBMCs, taken 100 days after allogeneic stem cell transplant. Receptor source: a male patient aged 50 or older who had an allogeneic stem cell transplant from a related donor, so the T cells may come from the graft donor. Some clones in this sample may be carry-over from other donors' samples.

The CDR3, as DNA: TGTGCCAGCAGAAAGAATCAGGGAAGCAGCGAAGCTTTCTTT. The encoded protein is CASRKNQGSSEAFF. The J gene is TRBJ1-1, the V gene TRBV25-1; tentative D call: TRBD1 (5 bases). There are 14 residues in the CDR3. The germline gives CDR1 MGHDK, CDR2 SYGVNS. Trimming pared 6 bases from V and 8 bases from J, leaving 19 bases between.

The V and J genes are TRBV11-2 and TRBJ1-6, with D unclear. The V gene's germline CDR1 is SGHAT and CDR2 FQNNGV. V lost 0 bases to trimming and J lost 11 bases, with 8 bases between them. CDR3 length equals 13 residues. CDR3 nucleotide sequence: TGTGCCAGCAGCTTAGAGAGCAGAACACCCCTCCACTTT. This encodes CASSLESRTPLHF. Combining the CDR3 with reference TRBV11-2 and TRBJ1-6 gives the whole variable domain EAGVAQSPRYKIIEKRQSVAFWCNPISGHATLYWYQQILGQGPKLLIQFQNNGVVDDSQLPKDRFSAERLKGVDSTLKIQPAKLEDSAVYLCASSLESRTPLHFGNGTRLTVT.

In DNA, the CDR3 is TGTGCCAGCAGCTTAGTGAGCGGGAAGGGGGCCCTCAATGAGCAGTTCTTC. Protein product: CASSLVSGKGALNEQFF. V is TRBV11-3 and J is TRBJ2-1; D possibly uses TRBD1 or TRBD2 (7 bases each). CDR3 length equals 17 residues. Per the germline V gene, CDR1 is SGHNT and CDR2 is YENEEA. V lost 1 base to trimming and J lost 6 bases, with 19 bases between them.

This clone was seen a single time. The chain combines TRBV30 with TRBJ1-4, with D unresolved. V was pared by 4 bases and J by 7 bases, with 16 bases between. The V gene's germline CDR1 is GTSNPN and CDR2 SVGIG (reference sequence). The CDR3 totals 14 residues. The CDR3 nucleotides are TGTGCCTGGACAGGCAGCCCCGTTGGTGAAAAACTGTTTTTT. Translated, it gives CAWTGSPVGEKLFF.

This rearrangement joins TRBV6-5 to TRBJ1-1; D not certain. CDR1 is MNHEY, CDR2 SVGAGI, per germline. CDR3 size: 15 residues. Trimming shortened V by 5 bases and J by 0 bases, and 13 bases separated the two germline ends. In DNA form, the CDR3 reads TGTGCCAGCAGTCGCGCGGACGGGATGAACACTGAAGCTTTCTTT. This translates into CASSRADGMNTEAFF.

The chain employs TRBV30 and TRBJ2-6; D is perhaps TRBD2 (5 bases). V lost 3 bases to trimming and J lost 3 bases, with 6 bases between them. Germline-derived CDR1 and CDR2 are GTSNPN and SVGIG (reference sequence). There are 13 residues in the CDR3. CDR3 DNA sequence: TGTGCCTGGAGGGGGAGTGGGGCCAACGTCCTGACTTTC. Its translation: CAWRGSGANVLTF.

This clone was observed a handful of times. The chain employs TRBV30 and TRBJ2-5; D not resolved. The CDR3 length is 14 residues. CDR1 and CDR2 (germline): GTSNPN, SVGIG (reference sequence). The V and J ends lost 0 bases and 1 base respectively, with 9 bases between them. CDR3 amino acids: CAWSVRVRQETQYF. The DNA of the CDR3 is TGTGCCTGGAGTGTCCGCGTACGCCAAGAGACCCAGTACTTC.

This clone showed up just once. This chain connects TRBV27 to TRBJ2-7; no clear D gene. Germline V gives CDR1 MNHEY, CDR2 SMNVEV (reference sequence). This CDR3 is 14 amino acids long. V lost 6 bases to trimming and J lost 2 bases, with 14 bases between them. The CDR3 bases are TGTGCCAGCAGGGCCCCGGGCATTACCTACGAGCAGTACTTC. Protein sequence: CASRAPGITYEQYF.

This chain joins TRBV4-3 and TRBJ2-7; TRBD2 aligns across 10 bases. V was clipped by 0 bases and J by 3 bases; unmatched bases: 8. Germline V gene lookup returns CDR1 LGHNA and CDR2 YSLEER. CDR3 length: 17 residues. CDR3 amino acids: CASSQDFASGSFYEQYF. The DNA for the CDR3 is TGCGCCAGCAGCCAAGATTTTGCTAGCGGGAGCTTCTACGAGCAGTACTTC.

This chain joins TRBV19 and TRBJ2-6, with D possibly being TRBD1 or TRBD2 (5 bases each). CDR3 size: 18 residues. Germline V gene data show CDR1 as LNHDA and CDR2 as SQIVND (reference sequence). Trimming shortened V by 5 bases and J by 5 bases, and 22 bases separated the two germline ends. CDR3 loop: CASSWGSKSQSRANVLTF. The CDR3 region has the DNA TGTGCCAGTAGTTGGGGGAGCAAATCACAAAGTCGGGCCAACGTCCTGACTTTC.

The chain couples TRBV9 to TRBJ2-5, with TRBD1 identical over 12 bases. The CDR3 length is 16 residues. V shed 1 base and J 4 bases; nucleotides not matched to a gene: 5. Germline CDR1 reads SGDLS; CDR2 reads YYNGEE. The CDR3 region is CASSVSGQGARETQYF. DNA for the CDR3: TGTGCCAGCAGCGTATCGGGACAGGGGGCGCGAGAGACCCAGTACTTC.

The chain combines TRBV19 with TRBJ1-1; 9 bases are a match to TRBD1. This CDR3 is built from 14 residues. V lost 3 bases to trimming and J lost 4 bases; unmatched junction nucleotides: 3. Germline lookup yields CDR1 LNHDA and CDR2 SQIVND (reference sequence). Here the CDR3 DNA reads TGTGCCAGTAGTATCGGGACAGGGCCCACTGAAGCTTTCTTT. Protein: CASSIGTGPTEAFF. The entire variable domain, with the rest obtained from reference TRBV19 and TRBJ1-1, is as follows: DGGITQSPKYLFRKEGQNVTLSCEQNLNHDAMYWYRQDPGQGLRLIYYSQIVNDFQKGDIAEGYSVSREKKESFPLTVTSAQKNPTAFYLCASSIGTGPTEAFFGQGTRLTVV.

The rearrangement joins TRBV4-3 to TRBJ2-4, with a tentative D call TRBD2 (5 bases). Germline values: CDR1 LGHNA, CDR2 YSLEER. The CDR3 is 15 residues long. The V end lost 1 base, the J end lost 1 base, and 8 bases lay between the germline ends. The CDR3 sequence is CASSQGGSAKNIQYF. Written as DNA, the CDR3 is TGCGCCAGCAGCCAAGGAGGGAGTGCCAAAAACATTCAGTACTTC.

This chain links TRBV30 with TRBJ2-7; TRBD1 agrees at 7 bases. This CDR3 region has 14 residues. V was pared by 3 bases and J by 3 bases, with 8 bases of the junction left unmatched. Germline V CDR1 and CDR2: GTSNPN, SVGIG (reference sequence). The DNA of the CDR3 is TGTGCCTGGAGCGATAACAGGGGTTTCTACGAGCAGTACTTC. Protein product: CAWSDNRGFYEQYF. The variable domain in full, completed from reference TRBV30 and TRBJ2-7, reads SQTIHQWPATLVQPVGSPLSLECTVEGTSNPNLYWYRQAAGRGLQLLFYSVGIGQISSEVPQNLSASRPQDRQFILSSKKLLLSDSGFYLCAWSDNRGFYEQYFGPGTRLTVT.

The chain recombines TRBV30 with TRBJ1-4; no firm D call. The CDR3 loop spans 14 amino acids. The V end was cut by 1 base, the J end by 0 bases, with 6 bases between. Germline V gives CDR1 GTSNPN, CDR2 SVGIG (reference sequence). The CDR3 coding sequence is TGTGCCTGGAGTGCTACAGCAACTAATGAAAAACTGTTTTTT. Translated, it gives CAWSATATNEKLFF. The full variable domain, its missing parts supplied by reference TRBV30 and TRBJ1-4, is SQTIHQWPATLVQPVGSPLSLECTVEGTSNPNLYWYRQAAGRGLQLLFYSVGIGQISSEVPQNLSASRPQDRQFILSSKKLLLSDSGFYLCAWSATATNEKLFFGSGTQLSVL.

This clone has just one count. The chain links TRBV7-2 to TRBJ1-1; D gene ambiguous. Per the germline V gene, CDR1 is SGHTA and CDR2 is FQGNSA. This CDR3 spans 15 amino acids. Trimming removed 3 bases at V and 0 bases at J, with 11 bases between. CDR3 loop: CASSFPRTVNTEAFF. The CDR3 nucleotides are TGTGCCAGCAGCTTTCCCCGGACGGTGAACACTGAAGCTTTCTTT.

The V and J genes are TRBV5-1 and TRBJ2-1; TRBD2 matches 7 bases. The CDR3 is 15 amino acids. The V gene's germline CDR1 is SGHRS and CDR2 YFSETQ. V was clipped by 4 bases and J by 6 bases; unmatched bases: 10. The chain's CDR3 is CASSPPGGAGNEQFF. The CDR3 DNA follows: TGCGCCAGCAGCCCCCCGGGGGGAGCTGGCAATGAGCAGTTCTTC. Filled out from reference TRBV5-1 and TRBJ2-1, the complete variable domain reads KAGVTQTPRYLIKTRGQQVTLSCSPISGHRSVSWYQQTPGQGLQFLFEYFSETQRNKGNFPGRFSGRQFSNSRSEMNVSTLELGDSALYLCASSPPGGAGNEQFFGPGTRLTVL.

In this sample, this clone turned up once. The CDR3 region is CASSDWTSRNTGELFF. The CDR3 DNA is TGTGCCAGCAGTGATTGGACTAGCAGGAACACCGGGGAGCTGTTTTTT. This chain links TRBV25-1 with TRBJ2-2; 8 bases match TRBD2. This CDR3 has 16 residues. V shed 3 bases and J 1 base; nucleotides not matched to a gene: 4. In germline, CDR1 is MGHDK, CDR2 SYGVNS.

The chain joins TRBV6-5 to TRBJ2-7, with TRBD2 identical over 12 bases. Germline trimming cut 7 bases from V and 3 bases from J; bases unmatched to any gene: 7. The CDR3 runs 15 residues. Germline assignment: CDR1 MNHEY and CDR2 SVGAGI. CDR3 sequence reads: CASNPSGRAVYEQYF. DNA of the CDR3: TGTGCCAGCAACCCTAGCGGGAGGGCCGTCTACGAGCAGTACTTC.

The chain is built from TRBV28 and TRBJ1-4; 7 bases line up with TRBD1. Per germline, CDR1 MDHEN and CDR2 SYDVKM. Trimming at V came to 5 bases and at J to 3 bases, leaving 6 bases not matched to a gene. The CDR3 runs 15 residues. The chain's CDR3 is CASSRSGGPNEKLFF. DNA for the CDR3: TGTGCCAGCAGTCGATCAGGGGGACCTAATGAAAAACTGTTTTTT.

V usage is TRBV7-6 and J usage is TRBJ2-5; 10 nucleotides align to TRBD2. The J call may not be correct, given that the DNA end is closer to TRBJ2-7. CDR1 and CDR2 (germline): SGHVS, FNYEAQ. The CDR3 length is 16 residues. Here the CDR3 reads CASSPIAGGYFGEQYF. The CDR3 DNA is TGTGCCAGCAGCCCGATAGCGGGAGGATATTTCGGCGAGCAGTACTTC.

The CDR3 here is CASSLDHKQYF. In nucleotides, the CDR3 is TGTGCCAGCAGCTTAGACCACAAGCAGTACTTC. V is TRBV7-2 and J is TRBJ2-7; D is unclear. Germline loops: CDR1 SGHTA, CDR2 FQGNSA. CDR3 size: 11 residues. Trimming stripped 1 base from V and 8 bases from J, with 6 bases between. The full variable domain, its missing parts supplied by reference TRBV7-2 and TRBJ2-7, is GAGVSQSPSNKVTEKGKDVELRCDPISGHTALYWYRQSLGQGLEFLIYFQGNSAPDKSGLPSDRFSAERTGGSVSTLTIQRTQQEDSAVYLCASSLDHKQYFGPGTRLTVT.